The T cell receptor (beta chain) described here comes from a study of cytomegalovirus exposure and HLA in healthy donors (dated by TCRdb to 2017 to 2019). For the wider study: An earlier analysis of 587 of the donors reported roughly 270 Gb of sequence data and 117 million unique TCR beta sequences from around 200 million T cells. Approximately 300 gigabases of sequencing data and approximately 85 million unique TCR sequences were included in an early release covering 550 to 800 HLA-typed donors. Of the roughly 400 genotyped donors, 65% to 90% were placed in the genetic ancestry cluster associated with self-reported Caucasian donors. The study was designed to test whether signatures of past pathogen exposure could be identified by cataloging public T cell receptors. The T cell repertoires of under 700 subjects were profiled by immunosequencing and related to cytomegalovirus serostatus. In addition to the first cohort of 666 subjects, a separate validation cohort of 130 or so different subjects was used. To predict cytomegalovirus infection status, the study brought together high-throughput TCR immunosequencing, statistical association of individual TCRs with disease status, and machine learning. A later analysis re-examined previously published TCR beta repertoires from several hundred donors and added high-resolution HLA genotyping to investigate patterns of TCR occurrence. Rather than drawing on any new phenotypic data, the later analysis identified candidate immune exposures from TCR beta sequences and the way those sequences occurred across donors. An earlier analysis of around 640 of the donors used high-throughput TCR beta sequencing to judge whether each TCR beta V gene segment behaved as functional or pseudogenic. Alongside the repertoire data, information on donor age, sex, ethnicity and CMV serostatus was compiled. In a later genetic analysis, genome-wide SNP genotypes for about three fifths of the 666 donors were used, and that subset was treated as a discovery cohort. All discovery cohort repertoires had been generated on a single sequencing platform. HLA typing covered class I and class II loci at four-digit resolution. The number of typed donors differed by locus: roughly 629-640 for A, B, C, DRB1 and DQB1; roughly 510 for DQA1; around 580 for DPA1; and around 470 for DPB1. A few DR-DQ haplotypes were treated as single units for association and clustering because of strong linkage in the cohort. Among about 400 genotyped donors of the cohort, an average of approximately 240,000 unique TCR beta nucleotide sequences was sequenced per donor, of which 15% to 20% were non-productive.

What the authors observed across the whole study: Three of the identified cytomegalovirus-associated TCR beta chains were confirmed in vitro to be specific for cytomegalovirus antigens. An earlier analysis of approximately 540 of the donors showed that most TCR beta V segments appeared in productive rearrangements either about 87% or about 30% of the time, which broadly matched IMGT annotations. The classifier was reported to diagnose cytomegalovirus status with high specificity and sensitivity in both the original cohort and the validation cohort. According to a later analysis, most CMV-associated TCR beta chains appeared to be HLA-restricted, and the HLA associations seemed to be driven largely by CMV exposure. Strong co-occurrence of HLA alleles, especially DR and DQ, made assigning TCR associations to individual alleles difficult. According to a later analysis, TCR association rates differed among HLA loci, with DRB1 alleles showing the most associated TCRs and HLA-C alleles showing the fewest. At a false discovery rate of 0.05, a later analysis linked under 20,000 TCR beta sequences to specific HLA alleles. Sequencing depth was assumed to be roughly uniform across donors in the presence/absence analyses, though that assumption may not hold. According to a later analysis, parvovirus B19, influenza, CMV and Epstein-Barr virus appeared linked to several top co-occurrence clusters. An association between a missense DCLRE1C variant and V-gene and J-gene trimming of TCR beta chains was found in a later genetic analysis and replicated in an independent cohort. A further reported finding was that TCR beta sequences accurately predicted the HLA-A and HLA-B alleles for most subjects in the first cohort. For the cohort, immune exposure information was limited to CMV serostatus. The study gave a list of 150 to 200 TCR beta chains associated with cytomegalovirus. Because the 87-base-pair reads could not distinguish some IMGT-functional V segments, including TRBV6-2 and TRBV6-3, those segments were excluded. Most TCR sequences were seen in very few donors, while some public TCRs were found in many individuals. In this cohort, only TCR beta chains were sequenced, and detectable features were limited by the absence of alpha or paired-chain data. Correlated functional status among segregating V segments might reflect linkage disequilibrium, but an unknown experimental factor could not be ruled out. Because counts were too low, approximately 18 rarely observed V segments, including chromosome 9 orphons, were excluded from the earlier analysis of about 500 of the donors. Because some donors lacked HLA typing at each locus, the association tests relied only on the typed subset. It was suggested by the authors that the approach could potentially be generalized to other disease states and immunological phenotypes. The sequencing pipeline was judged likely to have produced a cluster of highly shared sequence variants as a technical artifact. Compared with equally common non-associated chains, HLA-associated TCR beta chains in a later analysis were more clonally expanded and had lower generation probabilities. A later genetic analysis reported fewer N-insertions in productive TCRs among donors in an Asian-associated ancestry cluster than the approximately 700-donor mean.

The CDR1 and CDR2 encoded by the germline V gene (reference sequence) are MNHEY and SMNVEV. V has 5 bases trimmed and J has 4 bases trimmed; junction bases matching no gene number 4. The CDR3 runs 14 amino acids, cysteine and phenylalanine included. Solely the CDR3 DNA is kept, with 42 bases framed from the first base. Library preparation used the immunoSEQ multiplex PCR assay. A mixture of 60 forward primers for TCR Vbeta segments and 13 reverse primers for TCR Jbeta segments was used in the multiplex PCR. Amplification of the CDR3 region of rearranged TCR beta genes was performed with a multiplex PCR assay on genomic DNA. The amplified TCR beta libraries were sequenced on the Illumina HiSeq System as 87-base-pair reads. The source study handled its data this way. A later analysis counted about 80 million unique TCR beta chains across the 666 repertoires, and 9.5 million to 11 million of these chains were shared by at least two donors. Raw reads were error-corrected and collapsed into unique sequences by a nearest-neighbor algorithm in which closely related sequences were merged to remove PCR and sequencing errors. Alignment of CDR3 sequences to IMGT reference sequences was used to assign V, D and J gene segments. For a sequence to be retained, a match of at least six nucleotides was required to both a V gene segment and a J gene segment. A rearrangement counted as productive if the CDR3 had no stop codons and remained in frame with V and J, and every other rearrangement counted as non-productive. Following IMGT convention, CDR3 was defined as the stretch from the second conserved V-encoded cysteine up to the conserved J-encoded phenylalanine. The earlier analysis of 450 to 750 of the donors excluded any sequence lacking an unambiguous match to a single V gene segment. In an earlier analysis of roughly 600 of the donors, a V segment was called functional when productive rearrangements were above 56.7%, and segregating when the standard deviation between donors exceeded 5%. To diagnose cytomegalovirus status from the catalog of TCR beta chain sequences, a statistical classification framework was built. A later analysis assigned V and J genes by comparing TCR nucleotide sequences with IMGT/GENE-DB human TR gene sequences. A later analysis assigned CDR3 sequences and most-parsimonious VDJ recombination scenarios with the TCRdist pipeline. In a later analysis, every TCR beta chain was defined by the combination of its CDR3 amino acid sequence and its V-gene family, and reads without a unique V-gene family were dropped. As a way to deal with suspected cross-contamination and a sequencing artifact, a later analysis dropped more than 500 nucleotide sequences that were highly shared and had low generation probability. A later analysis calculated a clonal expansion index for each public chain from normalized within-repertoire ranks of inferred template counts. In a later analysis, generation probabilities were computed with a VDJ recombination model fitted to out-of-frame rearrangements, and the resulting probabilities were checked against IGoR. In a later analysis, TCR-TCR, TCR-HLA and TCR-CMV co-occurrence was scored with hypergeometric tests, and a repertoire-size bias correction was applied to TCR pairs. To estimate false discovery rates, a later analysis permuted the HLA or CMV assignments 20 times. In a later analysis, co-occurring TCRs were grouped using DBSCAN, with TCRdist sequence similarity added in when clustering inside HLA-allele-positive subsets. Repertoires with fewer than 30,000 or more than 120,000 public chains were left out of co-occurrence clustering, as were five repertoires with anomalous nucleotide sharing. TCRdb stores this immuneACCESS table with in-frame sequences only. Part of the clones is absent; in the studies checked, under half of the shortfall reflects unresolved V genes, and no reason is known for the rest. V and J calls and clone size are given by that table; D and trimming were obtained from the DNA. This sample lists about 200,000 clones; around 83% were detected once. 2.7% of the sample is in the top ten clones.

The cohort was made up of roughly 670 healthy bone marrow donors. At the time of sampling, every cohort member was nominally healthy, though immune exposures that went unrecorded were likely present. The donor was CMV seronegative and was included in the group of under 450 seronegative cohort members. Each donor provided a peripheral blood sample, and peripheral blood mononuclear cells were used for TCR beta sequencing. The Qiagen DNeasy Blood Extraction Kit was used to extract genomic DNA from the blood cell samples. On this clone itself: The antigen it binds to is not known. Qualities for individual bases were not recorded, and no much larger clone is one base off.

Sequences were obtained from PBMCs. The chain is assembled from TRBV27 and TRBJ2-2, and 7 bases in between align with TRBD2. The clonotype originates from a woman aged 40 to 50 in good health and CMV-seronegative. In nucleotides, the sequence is TGTGCCAGCAGTCTAGCGGCCCCCACCGGGGAGCTGTTTTTT. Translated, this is CASSLAAPTGELFF.